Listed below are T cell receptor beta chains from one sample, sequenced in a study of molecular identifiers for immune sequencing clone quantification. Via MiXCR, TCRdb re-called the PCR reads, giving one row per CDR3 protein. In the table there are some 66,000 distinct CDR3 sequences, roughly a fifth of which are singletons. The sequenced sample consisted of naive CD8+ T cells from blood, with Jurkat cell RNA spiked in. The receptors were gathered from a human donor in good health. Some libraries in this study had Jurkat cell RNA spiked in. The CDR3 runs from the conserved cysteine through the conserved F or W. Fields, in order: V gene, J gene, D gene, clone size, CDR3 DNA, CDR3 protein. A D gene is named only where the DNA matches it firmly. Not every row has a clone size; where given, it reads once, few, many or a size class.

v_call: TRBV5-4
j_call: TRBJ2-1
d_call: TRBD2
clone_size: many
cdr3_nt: TGTGCCAGCAGCTTTACTAGCGGGAGCAATGAGCAGTTCTTC
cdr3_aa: CASSFTSGSNEQFF

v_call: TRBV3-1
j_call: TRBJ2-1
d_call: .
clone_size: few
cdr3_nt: TGTGCCAGCAGCCAAGATGGGGAGGTCTCCTACAATGAGCAGTTCTTC
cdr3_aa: CASSQDGEVSYNEQFF

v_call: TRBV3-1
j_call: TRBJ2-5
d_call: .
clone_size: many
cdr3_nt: TGTGCCAGCAGCCACCACCTCCCCCAAGAGACCCAGTACTTC
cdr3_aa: CASSHHLPQETQYF

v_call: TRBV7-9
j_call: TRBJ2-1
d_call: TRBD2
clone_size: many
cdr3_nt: TGTGCCAGCAGGGCGGGGGGAACCTACAATGAGCAGTTCTTC
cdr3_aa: CASRAGGTYNEQFF

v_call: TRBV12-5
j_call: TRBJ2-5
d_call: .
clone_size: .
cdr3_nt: TGTGCTAGTGGCAAGTCTAGCCAGGAACTTCAAGAGACCCAGTACTTC
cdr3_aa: CASGKSSQELQETQYF

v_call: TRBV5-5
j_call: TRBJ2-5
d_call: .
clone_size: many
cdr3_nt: TGTGCCAGCAGCTTGGCCTACGTCAGGGGGGTTGCAGAGACCCAGTACTTC
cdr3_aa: CASSLAYVRGVAETQYF

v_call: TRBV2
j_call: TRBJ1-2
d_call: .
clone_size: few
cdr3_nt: TGTGCCAGCAGTGACGGCAGGGCGAGAAACTATGGCTACACCTTC
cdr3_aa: CASSDGRARNYGYTF

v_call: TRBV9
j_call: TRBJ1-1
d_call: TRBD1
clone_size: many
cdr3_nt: TGTGCCAGCAGCGCCGTAGACAGGGGCTTCATGAACACTGAAGCTTTCTTT
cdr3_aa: CASSAVDRGFMNTEAFF

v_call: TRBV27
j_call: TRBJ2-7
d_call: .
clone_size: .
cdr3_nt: TGTGCCAGCAGTCCCCTAGCGCCAGCGACCGAGCAGTACTTC
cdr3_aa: CASSPLAPATEQYF

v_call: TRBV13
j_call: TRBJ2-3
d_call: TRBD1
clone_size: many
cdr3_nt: TGTGCCAGCAGCTCCACCGGGACAGGGGCATCTAGCACAGATACGCAGTATTTT
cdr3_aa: CASSSTGTGASSTDTQYF

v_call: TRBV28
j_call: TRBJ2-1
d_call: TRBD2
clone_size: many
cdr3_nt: TGTGCCAGCAGTCCAACTAGCGGGAGCAATGAGCAGTTCTTC
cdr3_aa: CASSPTSGSNEQFF

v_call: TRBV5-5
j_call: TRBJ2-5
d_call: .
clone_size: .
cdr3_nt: TGTGCCAGCACAATAAAGGAAGGCCAACCCCAGTACTTC
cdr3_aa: CASTIKEGQPQYF

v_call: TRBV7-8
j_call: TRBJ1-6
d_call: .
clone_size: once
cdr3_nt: TGTGCCAGCAGCTTAGAGCGCACAGGGAGTTTGGATTCACCCCTCCACTTT
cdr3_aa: CASSLERTGSLDSPLHF

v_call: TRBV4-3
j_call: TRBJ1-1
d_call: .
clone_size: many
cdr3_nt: TGCGCCAGCAGCCAAGGTTTTACGCAGGGACCGGGGGCTGAAGCTTTCTTT
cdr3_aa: CASSQGFTQGPGAEAFF

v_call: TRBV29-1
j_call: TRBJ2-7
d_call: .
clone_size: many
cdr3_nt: TGCAGCGTTGTTCCGGGAACCTACGAGCAGTACTTC
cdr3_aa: CSVVPGTYEQYF

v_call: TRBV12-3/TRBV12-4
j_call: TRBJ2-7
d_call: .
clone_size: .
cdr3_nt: TGTGCCAGCAGTCCTGGACCCGTCCTTACCTACGAGCAGTACTTC
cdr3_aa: CASSPGPVLTYEQYF

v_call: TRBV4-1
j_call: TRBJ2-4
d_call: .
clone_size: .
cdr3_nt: TGCGCCAGCAGCCAAGACGGCGGGATCAAAAACATTCGGTACTTC
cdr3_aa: CASSQDGGIKNIRYF

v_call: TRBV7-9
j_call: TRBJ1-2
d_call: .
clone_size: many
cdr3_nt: TGTGCCAGCAGCCCAAGACTTATCTATGGCTACACCTTC
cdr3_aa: CASSPRLIYGYTF

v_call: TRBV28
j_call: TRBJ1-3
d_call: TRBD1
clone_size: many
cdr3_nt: TGTGCCAGCAGTTTTGGAGGGACAGGAGGAAACACCATATATTTT
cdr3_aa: CASSFGGTGGNTIYF

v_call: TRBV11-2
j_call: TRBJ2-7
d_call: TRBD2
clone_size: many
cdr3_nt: TGTGCCAGCAGCCCCCAGCCCGGGGCGGGAGGTATCGACGAGCAGTACTTC
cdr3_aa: CASSPQPGAGGIDEQYF

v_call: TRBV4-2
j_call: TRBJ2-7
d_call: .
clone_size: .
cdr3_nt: TGTGCCAGCAGCCAAGCCATTTCGATGGCGGGGATTTACGAGCAGTACTTC
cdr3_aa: CASSQAISMAGIYEQYF

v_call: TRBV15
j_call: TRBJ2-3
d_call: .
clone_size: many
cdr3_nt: TGTGCCACCAGCAGATACCCCCGGGAGTCCACAGATACGCAGTATTTT
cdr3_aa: CATSRYPRESTDTQYF

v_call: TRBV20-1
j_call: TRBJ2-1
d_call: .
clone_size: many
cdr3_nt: TGCAGTGCCGCTGATCCGGGTTACTCCTACAATGAGCAGTTCTTC
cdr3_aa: CSAADPGYSYNEQFF

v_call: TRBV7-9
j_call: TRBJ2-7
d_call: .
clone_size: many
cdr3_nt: TGTGCCAGCAGCTTAGGTGGAAGCCTACGGGAGCAGTACTTC
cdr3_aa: CASSLGGSLREQYF

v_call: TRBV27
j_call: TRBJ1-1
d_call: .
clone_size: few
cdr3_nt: TGTGCCAGCAGTTTCTCGGAGAACACTGAAGCTTTCTTT
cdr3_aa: CASSFSENTEAFF

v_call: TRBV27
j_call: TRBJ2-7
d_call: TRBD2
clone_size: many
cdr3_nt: TGTGCCAGCAGTTTATTCGGGACTACCACAGCCTACGAGCAGTACTTC
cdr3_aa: CASSLFGTTTAYEQYF

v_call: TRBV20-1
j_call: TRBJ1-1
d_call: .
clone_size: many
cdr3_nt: TGCAGTGCCTCCCTCCTTGTGGGGTTGGCTGAAGCTTTCTTT
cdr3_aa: CSASLLVGLAEAFF

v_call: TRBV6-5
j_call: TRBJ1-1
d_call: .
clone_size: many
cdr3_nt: TGTGCCAGCAAACAGAACACTGAAGCTTTCTTT
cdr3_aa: CASKQNTEAFF

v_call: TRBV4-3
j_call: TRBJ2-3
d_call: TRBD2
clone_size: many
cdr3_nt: TGCGCCAGCAGCCAAGATCGCCCCGGGACTACCACAGATACGCAGTATTTT
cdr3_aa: CASSQDRPGTTTDTQYF

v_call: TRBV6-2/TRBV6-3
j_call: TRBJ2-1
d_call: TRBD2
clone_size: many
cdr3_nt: TGTGCCAGCAGCTATCCTCTAGCGGGAAGCGGTGAGCAGTTCTTC
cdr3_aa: CASSYPLAGSGEQFF

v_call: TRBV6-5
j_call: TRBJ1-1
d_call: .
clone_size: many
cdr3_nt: TGTGCCAGCAGTTACGGCAGGCCACCCACTGAAGCTTTCTTT
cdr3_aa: CASSYGRPPTEAFF

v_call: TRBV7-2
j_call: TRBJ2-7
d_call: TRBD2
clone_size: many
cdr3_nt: TGTGCCAGCAGCCCCAGCGGCGGGAGTTTCGGCGAGCAGTACTTC
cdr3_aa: CASSPSGGSFGEQYF

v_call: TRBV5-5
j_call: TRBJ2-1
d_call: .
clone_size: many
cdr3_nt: TGTGCCAGCAGCTTGTCCCGACCCCGGACCAATGAGCAGTTCTTC
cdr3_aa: CASSLSRPRTNEQFF

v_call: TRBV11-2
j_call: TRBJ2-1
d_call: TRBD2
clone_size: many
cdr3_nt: TGTGCCAGCAGCTTCCCTGGGCTAGCGGGGAACAATGAGCAGTTCTTC
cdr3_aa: CASSFPGLAGNNEQFF

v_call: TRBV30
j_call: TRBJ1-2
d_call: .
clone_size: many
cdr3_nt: TGTGCCTGTGAGATAGGGGTTCTCGATGGCTACACCTTC
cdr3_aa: CACEIGVLDGYTF

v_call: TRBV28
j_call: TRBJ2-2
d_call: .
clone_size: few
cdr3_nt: TGTGCCAGCAGTCCCCCAACAGGCTCTACCGGGGAGCTGTTTTTT
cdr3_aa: CASSPPTGSTGELFF

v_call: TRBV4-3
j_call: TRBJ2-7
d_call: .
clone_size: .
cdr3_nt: TGCGCCAGCAGCCAAGATTTAGTTCCCTACGAGCAGTACTTC
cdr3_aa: CASSQDLVPYEQYF

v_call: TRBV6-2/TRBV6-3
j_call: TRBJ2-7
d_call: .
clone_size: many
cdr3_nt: TGTGCCAGCAGTTACTGGGCAGGGACCTACGAGCAGTACTTC
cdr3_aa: CASSYWAGTYEQYF

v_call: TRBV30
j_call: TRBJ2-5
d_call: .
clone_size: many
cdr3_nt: TGTGCCTGGAGTGTAGAGACCCAGTACTTC
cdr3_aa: CAWSVETQYF

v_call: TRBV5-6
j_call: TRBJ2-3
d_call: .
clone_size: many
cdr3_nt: TGTGCCAGCAGCTTAGGGCTCCCAAACACAGATACGCAGTATTTT
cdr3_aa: CASSLGLPNTDTQYF

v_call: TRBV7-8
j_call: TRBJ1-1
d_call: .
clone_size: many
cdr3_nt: TGTGCCAGCAGCTCGCGGGACGGACCTTTGTCTGAAGCTTTCTTT
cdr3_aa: CASSSRDGPLSEAFF

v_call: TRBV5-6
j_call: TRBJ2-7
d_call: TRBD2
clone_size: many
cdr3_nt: TGTGCCAGCAGCGGACTAGCGGGTTACGAGCAGTACTTC
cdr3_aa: CASSGLAGYEQYF

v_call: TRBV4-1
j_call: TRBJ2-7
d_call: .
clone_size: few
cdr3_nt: TGCGCCAGCAGCCACGTTCGACAGGGACTCTACGAGCAGTACTTC
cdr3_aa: CASSHVRQGLYEQYF

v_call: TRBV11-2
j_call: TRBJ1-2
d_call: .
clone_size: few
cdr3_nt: TGTGCCAGCAGCGACCCGGCCGGCCTTCTTTATGGCTACACCTTC
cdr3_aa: CASSDPAGLLYGYTF

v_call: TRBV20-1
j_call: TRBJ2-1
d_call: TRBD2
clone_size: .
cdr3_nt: TGCAGTGCTAGAGAACTAGCGGGGAACAATGAGCAGTTCTTC
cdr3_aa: CSARELAGNNEQFF

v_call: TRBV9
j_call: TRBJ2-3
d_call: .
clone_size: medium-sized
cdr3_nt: TGTGCCAGCAGCGCCACGCCCACAGATACGCAGTATTTT
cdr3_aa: CASSATPTDTQYF

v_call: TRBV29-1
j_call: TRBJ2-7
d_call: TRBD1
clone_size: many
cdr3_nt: TGCAGCGGGACACACCGGGACAGGGGCTACGAGCAGTACTTC
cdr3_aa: CSGTHRDRGYEQYF

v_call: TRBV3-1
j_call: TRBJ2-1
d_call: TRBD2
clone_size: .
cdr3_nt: TGTGCCAGCGCCAAGAAAGCGGGAGGGTACAATGAGCAGTTCTTC
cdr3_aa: CASAKKAGGYNEQFF

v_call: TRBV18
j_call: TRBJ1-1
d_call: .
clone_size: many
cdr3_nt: TGTGCCAGCTCACTACCCCTTACCTTGGGAGGGCTCCACACTGAAGCTTTCTTT
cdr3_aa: CASSLPLTLGGLHTEAFF

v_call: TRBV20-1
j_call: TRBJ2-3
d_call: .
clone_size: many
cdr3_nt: TGCAGTGCTAGTATGGGGGAATGGCTAGATACGCAGTATTTT
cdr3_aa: CSASMGEWLDTQYF

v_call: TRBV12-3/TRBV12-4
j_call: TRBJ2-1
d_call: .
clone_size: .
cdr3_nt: TGTGCCAGCAGGCCGGGGGCCGGGAATGAGCAGTTCTTC
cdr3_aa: CASRPGAGNEQFF

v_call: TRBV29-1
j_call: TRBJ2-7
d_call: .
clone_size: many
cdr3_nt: TGCAGCGTCGGACGGCCGAGCTCCTACGAGCAGTACTTC
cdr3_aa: CSVGRPSSYEQYF

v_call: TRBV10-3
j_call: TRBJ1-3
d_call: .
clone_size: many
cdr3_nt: TGTGCCATCAGTGAGTCCGTCGGAAACACCATATATTTT
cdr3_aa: CAISESVGNTIYF

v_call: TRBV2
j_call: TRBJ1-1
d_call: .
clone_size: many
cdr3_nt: TGTGCCAGCACGGACCTAAACACTGAAGCTTTCTTT
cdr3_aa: CASTDLNTEAFF

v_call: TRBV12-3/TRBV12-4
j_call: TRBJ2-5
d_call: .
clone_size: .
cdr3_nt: TGTGCCAGCCGTTTTAGGGTAGGGAACCAAGAGACCCAGTACTTC
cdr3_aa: CASRFRVGNQETQYF

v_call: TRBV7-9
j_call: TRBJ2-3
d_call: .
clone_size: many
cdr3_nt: TGTGCCAGCAGCTTAGCGCTCGGGGGCACAGATACGCAGTATTTT
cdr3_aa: CASSLALGGTDTQYF

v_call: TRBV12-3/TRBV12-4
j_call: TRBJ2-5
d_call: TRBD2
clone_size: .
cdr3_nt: TGTGCCAGCACCGGGATTTTAGCGGGAGGGCCGGGAGAGACCCAGTACTTC
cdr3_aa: CASTGILAGGPGETQYF

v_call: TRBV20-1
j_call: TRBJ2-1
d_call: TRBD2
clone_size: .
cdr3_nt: TGCAGTGCTTCCGTAGCGGGACCGGCGGGTGAGCAGTTCTTC
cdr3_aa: CSASVAGPAGEQFF

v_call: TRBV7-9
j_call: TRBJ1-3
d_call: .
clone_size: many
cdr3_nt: TGTGCCAGCAGCTTAGTGGGAGGACCAGCGCTCACAAACTCTGGAAACACCATATATTTT
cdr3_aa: CASSLVGGPALTNSGNTIYF

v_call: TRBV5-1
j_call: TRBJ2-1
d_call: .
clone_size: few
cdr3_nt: TGCGCCAGCAGCTTGGAACTCTTCCCATACAATGAGCAGTTCTTC
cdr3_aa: CASSLELFPYNEQFF